The present entry profiles one T cell receptor (beta chain) with its context. The antigen is undetermined. Produced via immunoSEQ multiplex PCR; TCRdb's table is partial and in-frame only. The repertoire consists of about 28,000 clones, with approximately 80% occurring once and the leading ten covering about a tenth. The CDR3 spans 15 residues. Germline trimming cut 0 bases from V and 10 bases from J; bases unmatched to any gene: 4. The germline gives CDR1 MNHEY, CDR2 SVGAGI. The time point: week 3, after first cycle of checkpoint inhibitor. The sample is drawn from a study of blood T cell dynamics during melanoma immunotherapy. Whole-study results and caveats: It remained unknown if the driving T cell clones were melanoma-specific. Disease-control patients' PBMC repertoires became either more clonal or more diverse at W3.

This chain connects TRBV6-5 to TRBJ1-6; 9 bases fit TRBD1. The clonotype was recovered from a human donor with melanoma. The sequenced sample was blood, obtained from a patient treated with checkpoint blockade. CDR3: CASSYSDRGGSPLHF. CDR3 nucleotide sequence: TGTGCCAGCAGTTACTCGGACAGGGGTGGATCACCCCTCCACTTT.